This T cell receptor beta chain was retrieved from a study of CD8+ T cells in alopecia areata. Study as a whole: Treatment comprised oral tofacitinib, 5 to 10 mg twice daily, in treated patients.

Overall study results and limits: Patients showed less clear TCR sequence sharing than mice, possibly partly because of HLA diversity.

Reverse transcription of extracted RNA yielded cDNA, which provided the sequencing template. Assay used: immunoSEQ multiplex PCR; TCRdb lists only in-frame clones, some missing. The sample has about 180,000 clones, around 60% seen once. Notes on this clone: What it recognizes is unknown.

The germline V gene encodes CDR1 SGHDT and CDR2 YYEEEE. Trimming took 2 bases from V and 8 from J, leaving 14 bases between them. The CDR3 has 14 residues. The sequenced sample was CD4+ T cells sorted from blood, obtained at week 0. This receptor was identified in a human donor with alopecia areata. The rearrangement uses TRBV5-6 and TRBJ2-1; weak D call: TRBD2 (7 bases). The DNA of the CDR3 is TGTGCCAGCAGCTTCGGGGGGCCGAGGGATGAGCAGTTCTTC. It yields the protein CASSFGGPRDEQFF.